This TCR beta chain was recovered during a study of OX40 agonist ivuxolimab in advanced cancers. As for the study in general: Patients in dose escalation had liver, melanoma, kidney or head and neck cancers. Averaging roughly 60 years in age, with a range of about 23 to 79, the cohort was about 85% male.

Germline lookup yields CDR1 ENHRY and CDR2 SYGVKD. The CDR3 loop spans 16 amino acids. Between the trimmed V and J ends, which lost 4 bases and 0 bases, there was a span of 13 bases. Study-level points and caveats: Specificity for antigen went undetermined in the expanded peripheral T cells.

TCRdb's copy holds only in-frame clones and misses some; the assay was immunoSEQ multiplex PCR. The sample has roughly 67,000 clones, approximately 80% seen once; the top ten hold around 1.6%. Worth noting for this clone: Antigen specificity is unknown.

The clonotype originates from an adult with an advanced solid tumor such as melanoma, head and neck, liver or kidney cancer. The specimen comprised CD4+ or CD8+ T cells sorted from blood, sampled in a trial of the OX40 agonist ivuxolimab. The chain couples TRBV10-3 to TRBJ2-4; D possibly corresponds to TRBD2 (6 bases). The CDR3 DNA reads as TGTGCCATCAGTGGGGGGTCGGGGGTAGCCAAAAACATTCAGTACTTC. Its translation: CAISGGSGVAKNIQYF.